This passage covers 15 T cell receptor beta chains from one sample sequenced in a study of blood T cell repertoires in COVID-19. Assay: immunoSEQ multiplex PCR; the TCRdb copy retains only in-frame clones and omits some. The sample gives a few hundred thousand clones, approximately 90% of which show up once; 1.2% is in the top ten. The sequenced sample was PBMCs or T cells enriched from blood (not recorded which). Receptors were obtained from a man under 40 who had recovered from COVID-19.

The V gene is TRBV18, the J gene TRBJ2-1; possible D gene TRBD2, 5 bases. V was trimmed by 3 bases and J by 3 bases, leaving 12 bases between them. CDR3 size: 15 residues. Looked up from germline, CDR1 is KGHSH and CDR2 is LQKENI. CDR3: CASSPRGSDYNEQFF. The CDR3 DNA reads TGTGCCAGCTCACCCCGAGGGAGCGACTACAATGAGCAGTTCTTC.

The genes are TRBV13 and TRBJ1-1, with TRBD1 matching 7 bases. Germline loops: CDR1 PRHDT, CDR2 FYEKMQ (reference sequence). This CDR3 is built from 14 residues. J lost 1 base, V lost 5 bases, and 4 bases had no gene match. The CDR3 region is CASSPGQSNTEAFF. The CDR3 DNA sequence: TGTGCCAGCAGCCCGGGACAGTCGAACACTGAAGCTTTCTTT.

The chain uses TRBV29-1 and TRBJ2-7, with D possibly being TRBD1 (5 bases). This CDR3 is built from 13 residues. Per the germline V gene, CDR1 is SQVTM and CDR2 is ANQGSEA. V lost 7 bases and J lost 1, with 14 bases in between. The CDR3 loop is CSAEAAGSYEQYF. CDR3 nucleotides: TGCAGCGCCGAGGCGGCAGGGTCCTACGAGCAGTACTTC.

The chain links TRBV27 to TRBJ2-2, with TRBD1 matching 7 bases. Germline-derived CDR1 and CDR2 are MNHEY and SMNVEV (reference sequence). The CDR3 spans 17 residues. The ends lost 2 bases at V and 7 bases at J; junction bases unmatched: 13. The CDR3 protein is CASSLGIVAGGIGELFF. The CDR3 DNA follows: TGTGCCAGCAGTTTAGGCATAGTGGCAGGGGGAATCGGGGAGCTGTTTTTT.

This chain connects TRBV12-3 or TRBV12-4 to TRBJ1-2, with 8 bases matching TRBD1. V trimming: 6 bases; J trimming: 8 bases; junction bases outside the gene matches: 5. The length of the CDR3 is 12 residues. The CDR3: CASRPGQEGYTF. The CDR3 DNA sequence: TGTGCCAGCAGGCCGGGACAGGAAGGCTACACCTTC.

There are a few counts of this clone. The rearrangement links TRBV27 to TRBJ2-1, with TRBD1 matching over 9 bases. J lost 8 bases, V lost 5 bases, and 4 bases had no gene match. The germline V gene has CDR1 MNHEY and CDR2 SMNVEV (reference sequence). The CDR3 has 13 amino acids. CDR3 bases: TGTGCCAGCAGTGAACAGGGGGCTGATGAGCAGTTCTTC. Its protein is CASSEQGADEQFF.

The rearrangement joins TRBV19 to TRBJ1-2; D not resolved. V was trimmed by 6 bases and J by 5 bases, leaving 13 bases between them. The germline V gene has CDR1 LNHDA and CDR2 SQIVND (reference sequence). The CDR3 length is 13 residues. The DNA of the CDR3 is TGTGCCAGTAGCACCTTGGGAGGATATGGCTACACCTTC. This encodes CASSTLGGYGYTF.

The chain recombines TRBV11-2 with TRBJ2-1; the match to TRBD2 covers 11 bases. The CDR3 runs to 16 residues. J gave up 7 bases and V 1 base, and 6 bases lay outside the gene matches. Looked up from germline, CDR1 is SGHAT and CDR2 is FQNNGV. The CDR3 region is CASSLGPSGRPNEQFF. The CDR3 DNA reads TGTGCCAGCAGCTTAGGTCCTAGCGGGAGGCCAAATGAGCAGTTCTTC.

The chain combines TRBV6-1 with TRBJ1-2; 7 bases line up with TRBD1. The V gene's germline CDR1 is MNHNS and CDR2 SASEGT. V lost 2 bases and J lost 6; bases outside the gene matches: 6. The CDR3 has 14 residues. The CDR3 DNA sequence: TGTGCCAGCAGTGAACCGGGACAGTCGAATGGCTACACCTTC. Protein: CASSEPGQSNGYTF.

This clone appeared a single time. The chain joins TRBV7-2 to TRBJ1-1; tentatively, D is TRBD1 (6 bases). From germline, CDR1 is SGHTA and CDR2 FQGNSA. The CDR3 consists of 13 residues. V gave up 8 bases and J gave up 1 base, with 11 bases separating them. CDR3 region: CASSRQENTEAFF. DNA for the CDR3: TGTGCCAGCTCCAGACAGGAGAACACTGAAGCTTTCTTT.

The rearrangement uses TRBV5-4 and TRBJ1-3, with unresolved D. Trimming took 1 base from V and 0 from J, leaving 8 bases between them. The CDR3 totals 15 residues. Germline V gene lookup returns CDR1 SGHNT and CDR2 YYREEE (reference sequence). The DNA for the CDR3 is TGTGCCAGCAGCTTGACAGCAAACTCTGGAAACACCATATATTTT. It specifies CASSLTANSGNTIYF.

The rearrangement uses TRBV24-1 and TRBJ1-3; D possibly corresponds to TRBD1 (5 bases). Germline V gene lookup returns CDR1 KGHDR and CDR2 SFDVKD. Trimming took 2 bases from V and 5 from J, leaving 9 bases between them. The CDR3 runs to 14 residues. CDR3 protein: CATSDSGLRNTIYF. In DNA, the CDR3 is TGTGCCACCAGTGATTCGGGACTTCGAAACACCATATATTTT.

This chain links TRBV6-2 or TRBV6-3 with TRBJ1-1, with D unresolved. CDR1 and CDR2 from the germline V gene are MNHEY and SVGEGT. The CDR3 runs 13 residues. V gave up 8 bases and J gave up 1 base, with 11 bases separating them. The CDR3 reads CASGRRGNTEAFF. CDR3 sequence (DNA): TGTGCCAGCGGCCGGAGAGGGAACACTGAAGCTTTCTTT.

The chain employs TRBV2 and TRBJ1-5, with a possible D match to TRBD1 (5 bases). The germline gives CDR1 SNHLY, CDR2 FYNNEI. This CDR3 contains 13 residues. The V gene lost 6 bases and the J gene lost 3 bases, with 9 bases spanning the gap. The CDR3, as DNA: TGTGCCAGCAGCGGCAGGGCCAATCAGCCCCAGCATTTT. This encodes CASSGRANQPQHF.

The CDR3 protein is CASSMGTGGNQPQHF. The CDR3 region has the DNA TGTGCCAGTAGTATGGGGACAGGGGGCAATCAGCCCCAGCATTTT. The chain is built from TRBV19 and TRBJ1-5, with TRBD1 matching 10 bases. CDR1 is LNHDA, CDR2 SQIVND, per germline (reference sequence). The CDR3 is made up of 15 amino acids. The ends lost 3 bases at V and 2 bases at J; junction bases unmatched: 1. The full variable domain, with the rest looked up from reference TRBV19 and TRBJ1-5, is DGGITQSPKYLFRKEGQNVTLSCEQNLNHDAMYWYRQDPGQGLRLIYYSQIVNDFQKGDIAEGYSVSREKKESFPLTVTSAQKNPTAFYLCASSMGTGGNQPQHFGDGTRLSIL.